The present T cell receptor beta chain was sequenced within a study of tumor-infiltrating lymphocytes in localized non-small cell lung cancer. Study in general: Tumor tissue and non-adjacent uninvolved lung came from each patient. General observations from the study: Tumors had more T cell infiltration than uninvolved lung, per TCRbeta sequencing and CD3 counts. Tumor T-cell fraction was not associated with recurrence-free survival.

Germline values: CDR1 SGHNT, CDR2 YENEEA. The CDR3 has 12 residues. V was trimmed by 2 bases and J by 10 bases, leaving 12 bases between them. The table came from immunoSEQ multiplex PCR; TCRdb's copy has only in-frame clones and leaves some out. Here the sample spans some 8,100 clones, 77% being singletons. With regard to this clone: Its specificity is unknown.

The TCR comes from a human donor with non-small cell lung cancer. The sequencing sample was made of lung tumor tissue. The rearrangement links TRBV11-3 to TRBJ2-7; D gene uncertain. As DNA, the CDR3 is TGTGCCAGCAGCTTAAAGGGTATTGGACAGTACTTC. It encodes CASSLKGIGQYF.